The clone carrying this T cell receptor beta chain has just a few counts. TCRdb used MiXCR to reprocess the RACE reads, holding one entry per CDR3 protein. The table includes some 90,000 distinct CDR3 sequences, around 7.9% detected once. This entry belongs to a study of human T cells and chemical hapten exposure. Germline-derived CDR1 and CDR2 are DFQATT and SNEGSKA (reference sequence). The CDR3 is 17 amino acids. V dropped 5 bases and J dropped 6; count of bases not matched to a gene: 20. Time point specified: pre-sensitization, week 0. Treatment of the sample: therapeutic diphenylcyclopropenone sensitization with weekly scalp DPC.

The receptor was isolated from a man aged 35 to 55 with alopecia areata. Some clones in this sample may be carry-over from other donors' samples. The chain links TRBV20-1 to TRBJ2-7; TRBD1 agrees at 9 bases. Sample: whole blood, taken in connection with sensitization to the hapten diphenylcyclopropenone (DPC). CDR3 loop: CSASLLIGQGYVGEQYF. Here the CDR3 DNA reads TGCAGTGCTTCTCTACTCATAGGACAGGGGTACGTAGGCGAGCAGTACTTC.